The source of this T cell receptor beta chain is a study of T cell changes during pregnancy in multiple sclerosis. Profiling relied on immunoSEQ multiplex PCR, and the TCRdb table lists in-frame clones only, not all of them. The sample lists 50,000 to 65,000 clones; approximately 90% were seen once. Germline assignment: CDR1 KGHSH and CDR2 LQKENI. Trimming cost V 2 bases and J 2 bases, with 14 bases left between them. The CDR3 is 16 residues long. The sample here was peripheral blood, taken in the second trimester of pregnancy. The V and J genes are TRBV18 and TRBJ2-3, with D possibly being TRBD1 (5 bases). The clonotype originates from a female donor with multiple sclerosis, enrolled in a pregnancy study. The CDR3 nucleotides are TGTGCCAGCTCACCATTGGGGCAGGGATCCACAGATACGCAGTATTTT. Its translation: CASSPLGQGSTDTQYF.